Presented here are 30 T cell receptor beta chains from one specimen sequenced in a study of CD8 T cells in acute hepatitis C reinfection. Time point reported: naive CD8 control sorted from an acute-time-point sample. Profiled with immunoSEQ multiplex PCR; TCRdb holds only in-frame clones, not every one. The sample carries tens of thousands of clones, just under 90% recorded once. The sequenced sample was naive CD8+ T cells from PBMCs. The receptors were sampled from a man younger than 45 with chronic hepatitis C.

J is TRBJ1-5 and V is TRBV28, with 7 bases identical to TRBD1. The CDR3 is made up of 14 amino acids. Germline V gene lookup returns CDR1 MDHEN and CDR2 SYDVKM. Trimming took 5 bases from V and 7 from J; bases not matched to a gene: 8. This chain's CDR3 is CASSPKTGHQPQHF. CDR3 DNA: TGTGCCAGCAGTCCGAAGACAGGGCACCAGCCCCAGCATTTT.

This rearrangement joins TRBV6-4 to TRBJ1-1, with 9 bases lining up with TRBD1. Germline CDR1 reads MRHNA; CDR2 reads SNTAGT. With V trimmed by 10 bases and J by 8 bases, 11 bases remained unmatched. The CDR3 extends over 13 amino acids. The CDR3 sequence is CAKTQQGAGEAFF. The CDR3 nucleotides read TGTGCCAAGACCCAACAGGGGGCGGGAGAAGCTTTCTTT.

The gene calls are TRBV9 and TRBJ1-1; D uncertain. Germline V lookup: CDR1 SGDLS, CDR2 YYNGEE. The CDR3 consists of 14 residues. With 3 bases removed from V and 0 bases from J, the gap between germline ends came to 9 bases. The CDR3 region has the DNA TGTGCCAGCAGCGATAACAGCCTGAACACTGAAGCTTTCTTT. It encodes CASSDNSLNTEAFF.

The rearrangement links TRBV4-3 to TRBJ1-5; possibly TRBD1 for D (5 bases). V lost 4 bases and J 4 bases, leaving 14 bases between the germline ends. The CDR3 has 15 amino acids. CDR1 and CDR2 from the germline V gene are LGHNA and YSLEER. The CDR3 region is CASSPHTWGNQPQHF. DNA of the CDR3: TGCGCCAGCAGCCCACATACTTGGGGGAATCAGCCCCAGCATTTT.

J is TRBJ2-3 and V is TRBV27, with D possibly called TRBD1 or TRBD2 (6 bases each). The V end was cut by 7 bases, the J end by 7 bases, with 12 bases between. This CDR3 contains 12 residues. The germline gives CDR1 MNHEY, CDR2 SMNVEV (reference sequence). The CDR3 nucleotides read TGTGCCAGCACCGCCGGGGGCAATACGCAGTATTTT. Translated: CASTAGGNTQYF.

The chain is built from TRBV2 and TRBJ2-7; TRBD2 aligns across 7 bases. The CDR3 has 13 residues. CDR1 is SNHLY and CDR2 is FYNNEI in the germline V gene. Trimming took 8 bases from V and 0 from J; bases not matched to a gene: 4. The CDR3 region is CASQGTISYEQYF. The CDR3 nucleotides read TGTGCCAGCCAAGGGACTATCTCCTACGAGCAGTACTTC.

The chain links TRBV4-1 to TRBJ2-1, with no clear D. The germline gives CDR1 MGHRA, CDR2 YSYEKL. The CDR3 is 12 residues long. Trimming took off 4 bases at V and 9 bases at J, with 10 bases between the two ends. The CDR3 loop reads CASSREKREQFF. DNA of the CDR3: TGCGCCAGCAGCCGGGAAAAGCGTGAGCAGTTCTTC.

The V gene is TRBV7-9, the J gene TRBJ2-7; 10 bases line up with TRBD2. With V trimmed by 1 base and J by 4 bases, 10 bases remained unmatched. The CDR3 is 17 residues long. Germline assignment: CDR1 SEHNR and CDR2 FQNEAQ (reference sequence). CDR3 DNA sequence: TGTGCCAGCAGCTTAGGCAGCGGAGGGACTAGCGCTTACGAGCAGTACTTC. Its translation: CASSLGSGGTSAYEQYF. Looking up the rest from reference TRBV7-9 and TRBJ2-7 gives the full variable domain: DTGVSQNPRHKITKRGQNVTFRCDPISEHNRLYWYRQTLGQGPEFLTYFQNEAQLEKSRLLSDRFSAERPKGSFSTLEIQRTEQGDSAMYLCASSLGSGGTSAYEQYFGPGTRLTVT.

The chain is built from TRBV5-1 and TRBJ2-7, with 10 nucleotides matching TRBD2. Trimming cost V 1 base and J 2 bases; bases outside gene matches: 9. The germline CDR1 and CDR2 sequences are SGHRS and YFSETQ. CDR3 length: 17 amino acids. The CDR3 DNA follows: TGCGCCAGCAGCTTGAATAAGGGGCTAGCGGGGGCCTACGAGCAGTACTTC. Its protein is CASSLNKGLAGAYEQYF.

The CDR3 here is CSVVVRLYNEQFF. CDR3 coding DNA: TGCAGCGTTGTCGTTCGGTTGTACAATGAGCAGTTCTTC. The rearrangement links TRBV29-1 to TRBJ2-1; D unclear. The CDR3 runs 13 residues. Germline lookup yields CDR1 SQVTM and CDR2 ANQGSEA. Trimming left V 4 bases short and J 4 bases short, with 11 bases between.

The rearrangement joins TRBV19 to TRBJ2-3, with D possibly being TRBD1 (6 bases). Germline V gene lookup returns CDR1 LNHDA and CDR2 SQIVND (reference sequence). The CDR3 is 15 residues long. V dropped 4 bases and J dropped 3 bases, with 14 bases sitting between them. The CDR3 loop is CASSKSDSTTDTQYF. CDR3 DNA: TGTGCCAGTAGTAAATCGGACAGCACAACAGATACGCAGTATTTT.

The chain couples TRBV10-1 to TRBJ2-3; D not resolved. The CDR3 spans 13 residues. V was cut by 6 bases and J by 2 bases, with 9 bases left in between. Germline V gene data show CDR1 as WNHNN and CDR2 as SYGVQD (reference sequence). The CDR3 sequence is CASSARPTDTQYF. The CDR3 DNA is TGCGCCAGCAGCGCTAGGCCCACAGATACGCAGTATTTT.

The V call is TRBV6-5, the J call TRBJ1-1; 7 bases are shared with TRBD1. V shed 6 bases, J shed 10 bases, and the junction held 8 bases outside the gene matches. This CDR3 region has 12 residues. CDR1 is MNHEY and CDR2 is SVGAGI in the germline V gene. Here the CDR3 DNA reads TGTGCCAGCAGCCCAGACAGGGTCGGAGCTTTCTTT. This translates into CASSPDRVGAFF.

The J gene is TRBJ2-5, the V gene TRBV4-3, with 7 bases lining up with TRBD1. Germline V gene sequence: CDR1 LGHNA, CDR2 YSLEER. V trimming: 1 base; J trimming: 3 bases; junction bases outside the gene matches: 8. The CDR3 loop spans 16 amino acids. CDR3 residues: CASSQGWGQIEETQYF. CDR3 sequence (DNA): TGCGCCAGCAGCCAAGGTTGGGGACAGATAGAAGAGACCCAGTACTTC.

This sequence joins TRBV9 and TRBJ2-2; no firm D call. This CDR3 has 13 amino acids. V was shortened by 0 bases and J by 1 base, with 1 base between the two germline ends. Germline V CDR1 and CDR2: SGDLS, YYNGEE. CDR3 coding DNA: TGTGCCAGCAGCGTAGAGAACACCGGGGAGCTGTTTTTT. It codes for CASSVENTGELFF. The full variable domain, its missing parts supplied by reference TRBV9 and TRBJ2-2, is DSGVTQTPKHLITATGQRVTLRCSPRSGDLSVYWYQQSLDQGLQFLIQYYNGEERAKGNILERFSAQQFPDLHSELNLSSLELGDSALYFCASSVENTGELFFGEGSRLTVL.

The chain is built from TRBV5-8 and TRBJ2-3; no definite D call. Trimming shortened V by 5 bases and J by 5 bases, and 18 bases separated the two germline ends. This CDR3 has 15 amino acids. CDR1 is SGHTS and CDR2 is YDEGEE in the germline V gene. The CDR3 DNA sequence: TGTGCCAGCAGTCCCGGGTTGGGCCCTAGAGATACGCAGTATTTT. Its translation is CASSPGLGPRDTQYF.

The chain is built from TRBV27 and TRBJ2-7, with D maybe TRBD2 (6 bases). This CDR3 has 14 residues. V dropped 6 bases and J dropped 5 bases, with 17 bases sitting between them. Germline V gene sequence: CDR1 MNHEY, CDR2 SMNVEV (reference sequence). CDR3 amino acids: CASSHTRGGDEQYF. The DNA of the CDR3 is TGTGCCAGCAGCCACACCCGGGGCGGGGACGAGCAGTACTTC.

The rearrangement uses TRBV9 and TRBJ2-1; possibly TRBD2 for D (6 bases). This CDR3 region has 16 residues. Trimming removed 3 bases at V and 0 bases at J, with 13 bases between. Germline lookup yields CDR1 SGDLS and CDR2 YYNGEE. Here the CDR3 DNA reads TGTGCCAGCAGCGGGCGGGACTCGAGCTCCTACAATGAGCAGTTCTTC. Amino acids: CASSGRDSSSYNEQFF. Together with reference TRBV9 and TRBJ2-1, the CDR3 gives the full variable domain: DSGVTQTPKHLITATGQRVTLRCSPRSGDLSVYWYQQSLDQGLQFLIQYYNGEERAKGNILERFSAQQFPDLHSELNLSSLELGDSALYFCASSGRDSSSYNEQFFGPGTRLTVL.

The chain combines TRBV27 with TRBJ2-7; TRBD2 matches 7 bases. V lost 4 bases, J lost 3 bases, and 3 bases stayed unmatched. CDR1 and CDR2 from the germline V gene are MNHEY and SMNVEV (reference sequence). This CDR3 region has 13 residues. CDR3 DNA sequence: TGTGCCAGCAGTTCCGGACTAGTCTACGAGCAGTACTTC. This codes for CASSSGLVYEQYF.

The rearrangement joins TRBV29-1 to TRBJ2-3; D call uncertain. Germline CDR1 reads SQVTM; CDR2 reads ANQGSEA. V lost 4 bases and J 6 bases, leaving 23 bases between the germline ends. CDR3 length: 16 amino acids. Written as DNA, the CDR3 is TGCAGCGTTGTGGGATCCCCATCCGCCCCCCCGGATACGCAGTATTTT. Its protein product is CSVVGSPSAPPDTQYF.

The chain carries TRBV29-1 and TRBJ2-1; no reliable D call. V lost 1 base and J lost 7, with 5 bases in between. There are 11 residues in the CDR3. The germline gives CDR1 SQVTM, CDR2 ANQGSEA. CDR3 sequence: CSVEGPNEQFF. For the CDR3, the DNA is TGCAGCGTTGAAGGGCCAAATGAGCAGTTCTTC.

This rearrangement joins TRBV4-3 to TRBJ2-1, with 7 bases fitting TRBD2. The germline V gene has CDR1 LGHNA and CDR2 YSLEER. J was trimmed by 7 bases and V by 8 bases; bases with no gene match: 11. The CDR3 covers 14 residues. DNA of the CDR3: TGCGCCAGCCAGCACGGCCTCGGGGGGAATGAGCAGTTCTTC. Protein product: CASQHGLGGNEQFF.

The chain couples TRBV6-5 to TRBJ2-2; D remains unclear. Germline CDR1 is MNHEY and CDR2 is SVGAGI. The CDR3 length is 15 residues. V was shortened by 6 bases and J by 5 bases, with 16 bases between the two germline ends. CDR3 residues: CASSLIGLGTGELFF. CDR3 sequence (DNA): TGTGCCAGCAGCCTGATCGGGTTAGGGACCGGGGAGCTGTTTTTT.

This sequence joins TRBV5-6 and TRBJ2-5; D is perhaps TRBD1 (7 bases). This CDR3 is 14 amino acids long. Germline lookup yields CDR1 SGHDT and CDR2 YYEEEE. Trimming shortened V by 0 bases and J by 5 bases, and 11 bases separated the two germline ends. CDR3 protein: CASSLASGGETQYF. The CDR3 region has the DNA TGTGCCAGCAGCTTGGCCTCAGGGGGGGAGACCCAGTACTTC.

This clone was detected once. The CDR3 reads CASSPRLAGSNEQFF. As DNA, the CDR3 is TGTGCCAGCAGCCCCCGACTAGCGGGAAGCAATGAGCAGTTCTTC. V and J are TRBV14 and TRBJ2-1; TRBD2 matches 11 bases. CDR1 is SGHDN, CDR2 FVKESK, per germline. The trim removed 4 bases at V and 6 bases at J, leaving 5 bases unmatched. This CDR3 has 15 amino acids.

The table lists this clone with a count of one. The chain joins TRBV7-2 to TRBJ2-2; the match to TRBD2 covers 8 bases. The CDR3 consists of 16 residues. The V gene end was trimmed by 4 bases and the J gene end by 2 bases; junction bases not matched to a gene: 6. The germline V gene has CDR1 SGHTA and CDR2 FQGNSA. The CDR3 region is CASSSLAGLNTGELFF. In DNA form, the CDR3 reads TGTGCCAGCAGCTCCTTAGCGGGACTCAACACCGGGGAGCTGTTTTTT.

The V call is TRBV11-2, the J call TRBJ2-2, with TRBD2 matching over 9 bases. CDR1 is SGHAT and CDR2 is FQNNGV in the germline V gene. V dropped 4 bases and J dropped 5; count of bases not matched to a gene: 5. The CDR3 runs to 15 residues. CDR3 coding DNA: TGTGCCAGCAGCTCAATAGCGGGAGTTACCGGGGAGCTGTTTTTT. Encoded protein: CASSSIAGVTGELFF.

This rearrangement joins TRBV13 to TRBJ1-1, with D uncertain. Per germline, CDR1 PRHDT and CDR2 FYEKMQ (reference sequence). V gave up 5 bases and J gave up 2 bases, with 15 bases separating them. The CDR3 runs 15 residues. In DNA, the CDR3 is TGTGCCAGCAGCACTGGCCCCGGGTTCAACACTGAAGCTTTCTTT. The encoded protein is CASSTGPGFNTEAFF.

The chain carries TRBV6-1 and TRBJ2-5; 9 bases fit TRBD1. The germline CDR1 and CDR2 sequences are MNHNS and SASEGT. V gave up 8 bases and J gave up 5 bases; unmatched junction bases: 12. The CDR3 is 15 amino acids. DNA for the CDR3: TGTGCCAGCCGGTCCGAGGACAGGGGTGGGGAGACCCAGTACTTC. Its translation: CASRSEDRGGETQYF.

The rearrangement links TRBV27 to TRBJ1-5; D remains ambiguous. V lost 5 bases and J 3 bases, leaving 8 bases between the germline ends. Germline CDR1 reads MNHEY; CDR2 reads SMNVEV (reference sequence). The CDR3 length is 13 residues. The CDR3 DNA reads TGTGCCAGCAGTCCAATACTCAATCAGCCCCAGCATTTT. Translating gives CASSPILNQPQHF.